This T cell receptor beta chain was obtained from a study of PD-1 blockade in classical Hodgkin lymphoma. Study observations and caveats: The drivers behind the repertoire differences, possibly disease activity or prior therapy, remain undefined. A significant rise in TCR diversity by C4D1 was seen for CD4+ but not CD8+ cells. At baseline, newly diagnosed patients reportedly showed less TCR diversity than healthy donors. Complete responders' diversity at baseline resembled that of newly diagnosed patients.

This CDR3 comprises 12 residues. Trimming shortened V by 1 base and J by 6 bases, and 4 bases separated the two germline ends. Germline CDR1 MGHRA, CDR2 YSYEKL. Some clones are missing from TCRdb's copy, which holds only in-frame ones; the method was immunoSEQ multiplex PCR. This table has 95,000 to 120,000 clones, about nine tenths appearing once. Brentuximab vedotin exposure varied among the patients, all of whom had relapsed after autologous stem cell transplantation. In this sample, this clone turned up a few times. The antigen is undetermined. The sequenced sample was peripheral blood mononuclear cells (PBMCs), obtained before the second cycle of nivolumab. The gene calls are TRBV4-1 and TRBJ2-1; D call uncertain. The receptor's source is a human donor with classical Hodgkin lymphoma. CDR3 residues: CASSQVVNEQFF. The CDR3 nucleotides are TGCGCCAGCAGCCAAGTGGTCAATGAGCAGTTCTTC.